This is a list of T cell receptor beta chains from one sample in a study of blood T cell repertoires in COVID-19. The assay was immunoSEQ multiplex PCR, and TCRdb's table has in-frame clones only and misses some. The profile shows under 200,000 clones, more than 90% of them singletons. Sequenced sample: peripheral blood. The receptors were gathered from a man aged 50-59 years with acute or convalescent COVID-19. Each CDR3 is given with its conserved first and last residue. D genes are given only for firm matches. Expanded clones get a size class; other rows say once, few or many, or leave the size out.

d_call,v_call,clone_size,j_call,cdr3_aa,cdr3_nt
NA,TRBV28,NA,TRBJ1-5,CASISGNQPQHF,TGTGCCAGCATTTCTGGCAATCAGCCCCAGCATTTT
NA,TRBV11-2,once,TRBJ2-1,CASSLDLARREQFF,TGTGCCAGCAGCTTAGATCTGGCCCGAAGAGAGCAGTTCTTC
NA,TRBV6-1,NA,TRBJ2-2,CASSEQRSNTGELFF,TGTGCCAGCAGTGAACAGCGATCGAACACCGGGGAGCTGTTTTTT
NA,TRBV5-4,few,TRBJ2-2,CASSLVTAGGELFF,TGTGCCAGCAGCTTGGTCACTGCTGGCGGGGAGCTGTTTTTT
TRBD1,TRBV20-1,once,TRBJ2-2,CSASRGLGTGELFF,TGCAGTGCTAGTAGGGGGCTGGGCACCGGGGAGCTGTTTTTT
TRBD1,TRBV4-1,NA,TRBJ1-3,CASSQIDRGGNTIYF,TGCGCCAGCAGCCAAATCGACAGGGGAGGAAACACCATATATTTT
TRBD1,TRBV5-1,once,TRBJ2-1,CASSLEGAYLGPVF,TGCGCCAGCAGCTTGGAGGGGGCCTATCTGGGGCCCGTCTTC
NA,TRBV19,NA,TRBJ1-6,CASRPDRRNSPLHF,TGTGCCAGCCGCCCCGATCGGCGGAATTCACCCCTCCACTTT
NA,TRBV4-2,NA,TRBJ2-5,CASSQGGRGETQYF,TGTGCCAGCAGTCAAGGCGGTAGGGGTGAGACCCAGTACTTC
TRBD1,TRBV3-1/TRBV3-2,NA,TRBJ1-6,CASSQGDRADSPLHF,TGTGCCAGCAGCCAAGGGGACAGGGCGGATTCACCCCTCCACTTT
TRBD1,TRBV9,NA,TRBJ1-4,CASSEAQGTVNEKLFF,TGTGCCAGCAGCGAGGCCCAGGGGACAGTTAATGAAAAACTGTTTTTT
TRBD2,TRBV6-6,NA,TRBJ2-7,CASSSGGASYEQYF,TGTGCCAGCAGCAGCGGGGGGGCCTCCTACGAGCAGTACTTC
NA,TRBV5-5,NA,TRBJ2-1,CASSLGLTRSYNEQFF,TGTGCCAGCAGCTTGGGGCTGACTCGCTCCTACAATGAGCAGTTCTTC
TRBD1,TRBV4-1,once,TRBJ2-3,CASSQERDRGDTQYF,TGCGCCAGCAGCCAAGAGAGGGACAGGGGCGATACGCAGTATTTT
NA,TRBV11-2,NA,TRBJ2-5,CASSSGTAQYF,TGTGCCAGCAGCTCCGGTACGGCCCAGTACTTC
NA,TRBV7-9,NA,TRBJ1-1,CASGQHGEAFF,TGTGCCAGCGGACAACACGGTGAAGCTTTCTTT
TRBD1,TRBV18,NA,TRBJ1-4,CASSPDRGAEKLFF,TGTGCCAGCTCACCCGACAGGGGTGCGGAAAAACTGTTTTTT
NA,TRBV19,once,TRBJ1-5,CASSIAAGAIRAQHF,TGTGCCAGTAGTATCGCGGCGGGCGCGATTCGAGCCCAGCATTTT
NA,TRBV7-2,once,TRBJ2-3,CASSLVSTDTQYF,TGTGCCAGCAGCTTAGTCTCCACAGATACGCAGTATTTT
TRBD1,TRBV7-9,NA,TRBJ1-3,CASSLGQGRGTIYF,TGTGCCAGCAGCTTAGGACAGGGCCGGGGCACCATATATTTT
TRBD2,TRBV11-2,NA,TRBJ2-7,CASSSGLAGGYEQYF,TGTGCCAGCAGCTCGGGACTAGCGGGAGGCTACGAGCAGTACTTC
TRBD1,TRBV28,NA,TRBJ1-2,CASSLSDRAGYTF,TGTGCCAGCAGTTTATCGGACAGGGCTGGCTACACCTTC
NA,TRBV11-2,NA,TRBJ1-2,CASSLQSYGYTF,TGTGCCAGCAGCCTACAGAGCTATGGCTACACCTTC
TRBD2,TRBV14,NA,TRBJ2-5,CASSHTGGPGTQYF,TGTGCCAGCAGCCATACGGGAGGCCCTGGGACCCAGTACTTC
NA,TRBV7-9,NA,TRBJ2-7,CASSLGNGGYEQYF,TGTGCCAGCAGCTTAGGCAATGGAGGCTACGAGCAGTACTTC
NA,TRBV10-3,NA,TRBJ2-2,CAISDQFTPPTGNTGELFF,TGTGCCATCAGTGACCAGTTCACTCCTCCTACGGGGAACACCGGGGAGCTGTTTTTT
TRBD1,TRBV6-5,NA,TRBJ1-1,CASSRAGQMNTEAFF,TGTGCCAGCAGTAGGGCGGGACAGATGAACACTGAAGCTTTCTTT
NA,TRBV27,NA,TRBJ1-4,CASSFLGFRKLFF,TGTGCCAGCAGCTTCCTGGGCTTTAGAAAACTGTTTTTT
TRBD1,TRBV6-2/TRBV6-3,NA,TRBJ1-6,CASSFGQGQSPLHF,TGTGCCAGCAGTTTCGGACAGGGGCAGTCACCCCTCCACTTT
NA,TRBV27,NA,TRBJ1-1,CASSLRRGSGTEAFF,TGTGCCAGCAGTCTCAGAAGAGGGTCGGGTACTGAAGCTTTCTTT
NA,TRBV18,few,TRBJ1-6,CASSLQEDNSPLHF,TGTGCCAGCTCGCTACAGGAAGATAATTCACCCCTCCACTTT
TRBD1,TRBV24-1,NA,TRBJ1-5,CATSDGDRGGNQPQHF,TGTGCCACCAGTGATGGGGACAGGGGGGGCAATCAGCCCCAGCATTTT
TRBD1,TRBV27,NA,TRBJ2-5,CASSYGQGQETQYF,TGTGCCAGCAGTTACGGACAGGGCCAAGAGACCCAGTACTTC
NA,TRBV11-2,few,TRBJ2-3,CASGWRVFTDTQYF,TGTGCCAGCGGCTGGAGGGTTTTCACAGATACGCAGTATTTT
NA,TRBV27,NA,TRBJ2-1,CASTRGNNEQFF,TGTGCCAGCACACGGGGAAACAATGAGCAGTTCTTC
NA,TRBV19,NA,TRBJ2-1,CASSQHPTGSSYNEQFF,TGTGCCAGTAGCCAACACCCCACAGGGAGCTCCTACAATGAGCAGTTCTTC
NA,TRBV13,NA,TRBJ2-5,CASSPEGLPGTQYF,TGTGCCAGCAGCCCCGAGGGTCTCCCAGGGACCCAGTACTTC
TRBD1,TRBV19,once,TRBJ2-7,CASSTTGSEQYF,TGTGCCAGTAGTACGACAGGGAGCGAGCAGTACTTC
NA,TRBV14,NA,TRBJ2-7,CASSRPGHKHYEQYF,TGTGCCAGCAGCCGCCCGGGACATAAGCACTACGAGCAGTACTTC
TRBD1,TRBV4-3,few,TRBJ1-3,CASSQVYGTGGNTIYF,TGCGCCAGCAGCCAAGTATACGGGACAGGAGGAAACACCATATATTTT
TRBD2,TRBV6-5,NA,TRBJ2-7,CASSLAGGHEQYF,TGTGCCAGCAGTCTAGCGGGAGGCCACGAGCAGTACTTC
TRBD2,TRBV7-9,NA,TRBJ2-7,CASSPGGGPEQYF,TGTGCCAGCAGCCCCGGGGGGGGCCCCGAGCAGTACTTC
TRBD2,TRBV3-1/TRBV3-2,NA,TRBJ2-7,CASSERGTYEQYF,TGTGCCAGCAGCGAGCGGGGTACCTACGAGCAGTACTTC
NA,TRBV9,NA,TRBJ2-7,CASSVLGSLPSEQYF,TGTGCCAGCAGTGTTCTGGGGAGCCTTCCCTCCGAGCAGTACTTC
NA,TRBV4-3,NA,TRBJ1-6,CASSQDRTSNNSPLHF,TGCGCCAGCAGCCAAGATCGTACTTCTAATAATTCACCCCTCCACTTT
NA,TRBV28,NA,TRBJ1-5,CASSLWGSGQPQHF,TGTGCCAGCAGTTTATGGGGTTCAGGTCAGCCCCAGCATTTT